Below are 14 T cell receptor beta chains sequenced from a single sample in a study of cytomegalovirus exposure and HLA in healthy donors. PCR amplification relied on 60 Vbeta primers (plus 13 Jbeta primers). Profiled with immunoSEQ multiplex PCR; TCRdb holds only in-frame clones, not every one. In the table there are 55,000 or so clones, roughly 74% of which are singletons. Input material: PBMCs. Source of these receptors: a female donor in good health and CMV-seronegative.

CDR3 residues: CSVELTGDEQYF. CDR3 coding DNA: TGCAGCGTTGAGCTGACAGGGGACGAGCAGTACTTC. This rearrangement joins TRBV29-1 to TRBJ2-7; 8 bases match TRBD1. This CDR3 is built from 12 residues. The germline V gene has CDR1 SQVTM and CDR2 ANQGSEA. Losses at the gene ends were 3 bases for V and 5 bases for J; bases not matched to a gene: 3.

The CDR3 sequence: CASSLQGALGTGELFF. The CDR3, as DNA: TGTGCCAGCAGCTTACAGGGGGCGCTTGGCACCGGGGAGCTGTTTTTT. This chain joins TRBV7-3 and TRBJ2-2; TRBD1 aligns across 8 bases. Looked up from germline, CDR1 is SGHTA and CDR2 is FQGTGA. This CDR3 has 16 amino acids. The ends lost 2 bases at V and 4 bases at J; junction bases unmatched: 6.

This chain uses TRBV14 with TRBJ1-1; D unresolved. The CDR3 length is 15 residues. V dropped 0 bases and J dropped 8 bases, with 16 bases sitting between them. Germline V gene data show CDR1 as SGHDN and CDR2 as FVKESK. CDR3 residues: CASSQDLGARSEAFF. CDR3 coding DNA: TGTGCCAGCAGCCAAGATCTTGGAGCGAGGAGCGAAGCTTTCTTT.

The chain has TRBV18 and TRBJ1-2; D unresolved. Trimming stripped 3 bases from V and 4 bases from J, with 15 bases between. The germline CDR1 and CDR2 sequences are KGHSH and LQKENI. This CDR3 has 15 amino acids. CDR3 bases: TGTGCCAGCTCACCGGAGGCCTATGATCGCTATGGCTACACCTTC. Translated: CASSPEAYDRYGYTF.

This clone appeared a single time. V usage is TRBV5-5 and J usage is TRBJ2-7, with unresolved D. CDR1 SGHKS and CDR2 YYEKEE come from the germline V gene (reference sequence). This CDR3 has 13 residues. The V end lost 4 bases, the J end lost 3 bases, and 11 bases lay between the germline ends. CDR3 loop: CASSPRSDYEQYF. CDR3 in DNA: TGTGCCAGCAGCCCGCGATCCGACTACGAGCAGTACTTC.

The J gene is TRBJ1-6, the V gene TRBV10-3; D is perhaps TRBD1 (5 bases). Trimming removed 3 bases at V and 13 bases at J, with 16 bases between. This CDR3 spans 14 amino acids. In germline, CDR1 is ENHRY, CDR2 SYGVKD. The CDR3 spells CAISDRGGNLPLHF. The CDR3 DNA reads as TGTGCCATCAGTGACCGGGGGGGGAATTTGCCCCTCCACTTT.

V is TRBV6-6 and J is TRBJ2-1; a weak D match, TRBD2 (5 bases). Germline assignment: CDR1 MNHNY and CDR2 SVGAGI (reference sequence). Trimming cost V 2 bases and J 9 bases, with 11 bases left between them. The CDR3 runs 13 residues. The CDR3 protein is CASSYVGEGEQFF. The DNA for the CDR3 is TGTGCCAGCAGTTACGTGGGCGAGGGTGAGCAGTTCTTC.

This sequence joins TRBV7-9 and TRBJ1-2, with a weak D call TRBD1 (5 bases). V shed 5 bases and J shed 4 bases, with 11 bases lying between them. CDR1 and CDR2 (germline): SEHNR, FQNEAQ (reference sequence). The CDR3 length is 13 residues. CDR3: CASSDRGSYGYTF. The CDR3 DNA is TGTGCCAGCAGCGATAGGGGAAGCTATGGCTACACCTTC.

This rearrangement joins TRBV2 to TRBJ2-7; 9 bases line up with TRBD2. Trimming cost V 7 bases and J 3 bases; bases outside gene matches: 13. This CDR3 is 16 amino acids long. Germline V CDR1 and CDR2: SNHLY, FYNNEI. In nucleotides, the CDR3 is TGTGCCAGCAAACCTTGGGCTAGCGGGGATCTCTACGAGCAGTACTTC. This gives the protein CASKPWASGDLYEQYF.

There are a few counts of this clone. The J gene is TRBJ2-5, the V gene TRBV19; 7 positions match TRBD1. The junction had 9 bases not matched to a gene; V was cut back by 1 base and J by 4 bases. Germline lookup yields CDR1 LNHDA and CDR2 SQIVND (reference sequence). The CDR3 loop spans 16 amino acids. Written as DNA, the CDR3 is TGTGCCAGTAGTATAGTCCGGACAGGCCTTGCAGAGACCCAGTACTTC. Amino acids: CASSIVRTGLAETQYF. The full variable domain, rest sourced from reference TRBV19 and TRBJ2-5, is DGGITQSPKYLFRKEGQNVTLSCEQNLNHDAMYWYRQDPGQGLRLIYYSQIVNDFQKGDIAEGYSVSREKKESFPLTVTSAQKNPTAFYLCASSIVRTGLAETQYFGPGTRLLVL.

V and J are TRBV5-8 and TRBJ2-5; 9 bases align to TRBD2. CDR1 is SGHTS, CDR2 YDEGEE, per germline. The CDR3 contains 16 residues. With 7 bases clipped from V and 0 bases from J, the junction kept 10 bases outside the gene matches. CDR3 nucleotides: TGTGCCAGCCTAAAGGGGAGCGGGGGGCACCAAGAGACCCAGTACTTC. Translated: CASLKGSGGHQETQYF.

V and J are TRBV5-4 and TRBJ2-1, with TRBD2 matching 10 bases. The germline V gene has CDR1 SGHNT and CDR2 YYREEE (reference sequence). The CDR3 contains 15 residues. With 4 bases clipped from V and 4 bases from J, the junction kept 5 bases outside the gene matches. CDR3 residues: CASSQLAGRYNEQFF. CDR3 in DNA: TGTGCCAGCAGCCAACTAGCGGGGAGGTACAATGAGCAGTTCTTC.

The chain carries TRBV19 and TRBJ1-2; D remains ambiguous. There are 13 residues in the CDR3. Looked up from germline, CDR1 is LNHDA and CDR2 is SQIVND (reference sequence). Trimming removed 4 bases at V and 5 bases at J, with 11 bases between. The CDR3, as DNA: TGTGCCAGTAGTAAACAAACAGATTATGGCTACACCTTC. Residues: CASSKQTDYGYTF.

Only a few counts were recorded for this clone. The gene calls are TRBV4-3 and TRBJ1-2, with unresolved D. Germline CDR1 reads LGHNA; CDR2 reads YSLEER. The length of the CDR3 is 14 residues. Trimming left V 1 base short and J 0 bases short, with 6 bases between. CDR3 coding DNA: TGCGCCAGCAGCCAAGTGACTGCTAACTATGGCTACACCTTC. This encodes CASSQVTANYGYTF.